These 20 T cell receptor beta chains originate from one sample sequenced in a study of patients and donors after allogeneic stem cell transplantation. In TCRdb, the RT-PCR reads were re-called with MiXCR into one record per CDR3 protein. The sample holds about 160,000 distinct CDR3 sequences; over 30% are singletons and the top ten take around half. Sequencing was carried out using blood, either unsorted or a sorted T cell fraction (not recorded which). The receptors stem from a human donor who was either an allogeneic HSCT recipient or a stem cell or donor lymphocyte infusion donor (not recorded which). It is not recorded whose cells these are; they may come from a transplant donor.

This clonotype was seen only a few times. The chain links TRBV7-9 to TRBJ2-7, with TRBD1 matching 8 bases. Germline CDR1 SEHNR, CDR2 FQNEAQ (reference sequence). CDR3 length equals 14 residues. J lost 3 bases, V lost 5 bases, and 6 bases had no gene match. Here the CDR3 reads CASSARDRNYEQYF. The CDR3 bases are TGTGCCAGCAGCGCCCGGGACAGGAACTACGAGCAGTACTTC.

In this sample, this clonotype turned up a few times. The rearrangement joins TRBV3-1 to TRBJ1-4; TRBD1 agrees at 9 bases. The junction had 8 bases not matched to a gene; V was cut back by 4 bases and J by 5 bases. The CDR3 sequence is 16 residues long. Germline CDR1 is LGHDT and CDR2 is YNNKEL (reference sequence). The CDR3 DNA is TGTGCCAGCAGCCCGGCCGAAGGGACAGGGAATGAAAAACTGTTTTTT. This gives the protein CASSPAEGTGNEKLFF. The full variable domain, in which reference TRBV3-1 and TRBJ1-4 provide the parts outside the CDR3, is DTAVSQTPKYLVTQMGNDKSIKCEQNLGHDTMYWYKQDSKKFLKIMFSYNNKELIINETVPNRFSPKSPDKAHLNLHINSLELGDSAVYFCASSPAEGTGNEKLFFGSGTQLSVL.

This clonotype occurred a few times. CDR3 region: CASSVADMNSPLHF. The CDR3 bases are TGTGCCAGCAGCGTAGCTGATATGAATTCACCCCTCCACTTT. This rearrangement joins TRBV9 to TRBJ1-6; D is ambiguous. Germline assignment: CDR1 SGDLS and CDR2 YYNGEE. There are 14 residues in the CDR3. V was clipped by 0 bases and J by 7 bases, with 8 bases between them.

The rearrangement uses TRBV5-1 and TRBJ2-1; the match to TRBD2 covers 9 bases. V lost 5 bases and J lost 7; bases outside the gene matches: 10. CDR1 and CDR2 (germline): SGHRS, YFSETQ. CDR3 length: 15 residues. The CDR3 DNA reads TGCGCCAGCAGTTTTAGCGGGGGCCCAAGGAATGAGCAGTTCTTC. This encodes CASSFSGGPRNEQFF.

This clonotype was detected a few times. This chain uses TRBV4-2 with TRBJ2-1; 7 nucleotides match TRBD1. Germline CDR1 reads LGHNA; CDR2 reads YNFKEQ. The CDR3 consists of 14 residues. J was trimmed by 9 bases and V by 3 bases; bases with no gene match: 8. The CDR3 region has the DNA TGTGCCAGCAGCCACTCGGGACAGAACACTGAGCAGTTCTTC. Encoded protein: CASSHSGQNTEQFF.

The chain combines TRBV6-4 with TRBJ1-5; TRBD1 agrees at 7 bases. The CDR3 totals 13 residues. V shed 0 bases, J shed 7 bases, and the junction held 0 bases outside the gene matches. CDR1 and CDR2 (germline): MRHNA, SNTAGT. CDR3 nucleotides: TGTGCCAGCAGTGACTCGACAGGGCAGCCCCAGCATTTT. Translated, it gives CASSDSTGQPQHF.

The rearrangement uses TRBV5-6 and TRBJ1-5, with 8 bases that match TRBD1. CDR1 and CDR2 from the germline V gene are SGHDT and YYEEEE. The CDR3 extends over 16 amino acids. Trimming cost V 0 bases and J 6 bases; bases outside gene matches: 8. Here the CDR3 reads CASSLEGTGVAQPQHF. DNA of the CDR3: TGTGCCAGCAGCTTGGAAGGGACAGGTGTCGCTCAGCCCCAGCATTTT.

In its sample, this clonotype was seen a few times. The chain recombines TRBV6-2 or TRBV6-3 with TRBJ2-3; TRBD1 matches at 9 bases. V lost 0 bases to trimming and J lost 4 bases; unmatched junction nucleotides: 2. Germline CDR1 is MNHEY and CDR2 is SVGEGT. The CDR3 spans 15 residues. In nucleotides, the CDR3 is TGTGCCAGCAGTTACTCGCGACAGGGGGCAGATACGCAGTATTTT. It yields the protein CASSYSRQGADTQYF.

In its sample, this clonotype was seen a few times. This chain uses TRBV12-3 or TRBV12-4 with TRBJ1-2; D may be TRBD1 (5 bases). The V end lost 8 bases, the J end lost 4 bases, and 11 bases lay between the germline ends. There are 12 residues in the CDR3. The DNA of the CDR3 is TGTGCCAGCTCCGGGGGTCGCTATGGCTACACCTTC. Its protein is CASSGGRYGYTF.

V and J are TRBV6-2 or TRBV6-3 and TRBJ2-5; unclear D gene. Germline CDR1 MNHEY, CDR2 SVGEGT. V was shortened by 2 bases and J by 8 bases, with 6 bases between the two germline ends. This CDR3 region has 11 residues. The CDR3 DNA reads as TGTGCCAGCAGTTACGTGGGAACCCAGTACTTC. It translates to CASSYVGTQYF.

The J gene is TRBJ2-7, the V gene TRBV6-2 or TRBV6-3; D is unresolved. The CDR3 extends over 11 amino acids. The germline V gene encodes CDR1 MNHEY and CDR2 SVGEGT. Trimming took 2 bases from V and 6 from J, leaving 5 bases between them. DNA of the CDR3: TGTGCCAGCAGTTACAGGGTCGAGCAGTACTTC. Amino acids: CASSYRVEQYF.

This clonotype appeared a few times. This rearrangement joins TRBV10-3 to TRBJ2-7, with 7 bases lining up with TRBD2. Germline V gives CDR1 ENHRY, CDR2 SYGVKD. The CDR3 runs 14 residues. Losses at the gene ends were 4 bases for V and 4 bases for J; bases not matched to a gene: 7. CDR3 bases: TGTGCCATCAGTGGTGTAGCGGGTCCATACGAGCAGTACGTC. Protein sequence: CAISGVAGPYEQYV.

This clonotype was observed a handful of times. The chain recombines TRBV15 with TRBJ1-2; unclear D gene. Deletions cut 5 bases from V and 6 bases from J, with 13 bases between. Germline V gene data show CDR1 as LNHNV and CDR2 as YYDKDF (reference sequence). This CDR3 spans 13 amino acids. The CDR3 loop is CATSPDPSHGYTF. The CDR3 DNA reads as TGTGCCACCAGCCCAGACCCGTCCCATGGCTACACCTTC.

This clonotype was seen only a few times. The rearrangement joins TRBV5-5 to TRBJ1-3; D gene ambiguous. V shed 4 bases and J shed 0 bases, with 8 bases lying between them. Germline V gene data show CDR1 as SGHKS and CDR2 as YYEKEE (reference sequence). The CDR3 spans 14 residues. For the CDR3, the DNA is TGTGCCAGCAGCAGACTAACCTCTGGAAACACCATATATTTT. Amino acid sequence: CASSRLTSGNTIYF. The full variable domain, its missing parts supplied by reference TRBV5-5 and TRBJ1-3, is DAGVTQSPTHLIKTRGQQVTLRCSPISGHKSVSWYQQVLGQGPQFIFQYYEKEERGRGNFPDRFSARQFPNYSSELNVNALLLGDSALYLCASSRLTSGNTIYFGEGSWLTVV.

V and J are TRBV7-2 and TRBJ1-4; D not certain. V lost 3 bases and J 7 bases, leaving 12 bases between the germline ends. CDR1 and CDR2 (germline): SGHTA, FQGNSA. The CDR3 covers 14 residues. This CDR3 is CASSFQASFEKLFF. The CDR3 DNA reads TGTGCCAGCAGCTTTCAGGCCTCTTTTGAAAAACTGTTTTTT.

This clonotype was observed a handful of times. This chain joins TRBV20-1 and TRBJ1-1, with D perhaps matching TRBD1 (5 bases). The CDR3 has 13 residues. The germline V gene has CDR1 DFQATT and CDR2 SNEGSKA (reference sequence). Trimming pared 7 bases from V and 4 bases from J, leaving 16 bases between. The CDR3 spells CSGRRGLSTEAFF. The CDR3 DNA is TGCAGTGGGCGGCGGGGGTTAAGCACTGAAGCTTTCTTT.

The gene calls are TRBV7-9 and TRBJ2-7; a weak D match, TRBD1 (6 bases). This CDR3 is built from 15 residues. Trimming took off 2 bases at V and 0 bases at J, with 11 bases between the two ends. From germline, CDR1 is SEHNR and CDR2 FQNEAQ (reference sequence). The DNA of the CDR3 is TGTGCCAGCAGCTTAATCGGGACACTCTCCTACGAGCAGTACTTC. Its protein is CASSLIGTLSYEQYF. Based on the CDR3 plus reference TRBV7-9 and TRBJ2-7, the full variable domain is DTGVSQNPRHKITKRGQNVTFRCDPISEHNRLYWYRQTLGQGPEFLTYFQNEAQLEKSRLLSDRFSAERPKGSFSTLEIQRTEQGDSAMYLCASSLIGTLSYEQYFGPGTRLTVT.

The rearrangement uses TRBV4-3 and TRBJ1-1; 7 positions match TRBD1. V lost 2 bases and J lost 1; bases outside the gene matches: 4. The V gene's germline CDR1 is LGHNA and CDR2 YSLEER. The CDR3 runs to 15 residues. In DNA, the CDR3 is TGCGCCAGCAGCCAATACAGGGGTACGAACACTGAAGCTTTCTTT. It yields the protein CASSQYRGTNTEAFF.

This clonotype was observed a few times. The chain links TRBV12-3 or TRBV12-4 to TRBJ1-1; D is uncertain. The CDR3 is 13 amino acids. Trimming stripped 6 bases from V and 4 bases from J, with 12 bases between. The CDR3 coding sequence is TGTGCCAGCAGCTCCGTAGCCAGCACTGAAGCTTTCTTT. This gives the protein CASSSVASTEAFF.

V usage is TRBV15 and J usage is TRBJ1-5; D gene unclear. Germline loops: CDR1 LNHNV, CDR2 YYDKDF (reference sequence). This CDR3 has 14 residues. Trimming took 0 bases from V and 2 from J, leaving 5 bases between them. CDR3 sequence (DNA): TGTGCCACCAGCAGAGATAAAGGCAATCAGCCCCAGCATTTT. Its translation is CATSRDKGNQPQHF. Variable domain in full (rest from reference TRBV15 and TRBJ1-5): DAMVIQNPRYQVTQFGKPVTLSCSQTLNHNVMYWYQQKSSQAPKLLFHYYDKDFNNEADTPDNFQSRRPNTSFCFLDIRSPGLGDTAMYLCATSRDKGNQPQHFGDGTRLSIL.